This T cell receptor beta chain was documented in a study of blood T cell repertoires in COVID-19. Study-wide background: From the United States, Italy and Spain came samples of acute and convalescent COVID-19. Sample material is recorded as cDNA or gDNA derived from T cells, B-cell-depleted T cells, or PBMCs.

In the original workflow: Amplified reference gene primers provided the basis for estimating nucleated cell counts. Libraries were prepared by immunoSEQ multiplex PCR; TCRdb keeps only in-frame clonotypes and omits some of them. For V, J and clone size, that table is used; D and trimming come from the DNA. The sample contains around 100,000 clones, around 84% of which appear only once. This CDR3 spans 17 amino acids. Germline-derived CDR1 and CDR2 are LGHNA and YNFKEQ. V shed 3 bases and J 2 bases; nucleotides not matched to a gene: 4. This chain links TRBV4-2 with TRBJ2-2; TRBD1 matches 12 bases. The sequencing input was peripheral blood. This clonotype originated in a human donor in a cohort sampled during active COVID-19. The CDR3 loop is CASSHPGTGGNTGELFF. The CDR3 nucleotides read TGTGCCAGCAGCCATCCCGGGACAGGGGGCAACACCGGGGAGCTGTTTTTT.